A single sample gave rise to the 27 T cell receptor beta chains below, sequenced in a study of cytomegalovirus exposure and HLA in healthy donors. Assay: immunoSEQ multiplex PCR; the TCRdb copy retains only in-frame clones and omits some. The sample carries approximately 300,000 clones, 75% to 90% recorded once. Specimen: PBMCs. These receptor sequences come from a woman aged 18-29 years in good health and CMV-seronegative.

CDR3 in amino acids: CASSVGDRGHQPQHF. CDR3 DNA: TGTGCCAGCAGCGTAGGGGACAGGGGGCATCAGCCCCAGCATTTT. The V and J genes are TRBV9 and TRBJ1-5, with 12 positions matching TRBD1. The ends lost 0 bases at V and 5 bases at J; junction bases unmatched: 0. CDR1 and CDR2 (germline): SGDLS, YYNGEE. The CDR3 runs 15 residues. The full variable domain, completed using reference TRBV9 and TRBJ1-5, is DSGVTQTPKHLITATGQRVTLRCSPRSGDLSVYWYQQSLDQGLQFLIQYYNGEERAKGNILERFSAQQFPDLHSELNLSSLELGDSALYFCASSVGDRGHQPQHFGDGTRLSIL.

The CDR3 here is CASSLDRGSGRPADNEQFF. The CDR3 DNA follows: TGTGCCAGCAGCTTAGATCGGGGTAGCGGGAGGCCCGCCGACAATGAGCAGTTCTTC. The chain links TRBV11-3 to TRBJ2-1; 10 bases align to TRBD2. J gave up 5 bases and V 0 bases, and 13 bases lay outside the gene matches. Germline CDR1 SGHNT, CDR2 YENEEA. This CDR3 spans 19 amino acids.

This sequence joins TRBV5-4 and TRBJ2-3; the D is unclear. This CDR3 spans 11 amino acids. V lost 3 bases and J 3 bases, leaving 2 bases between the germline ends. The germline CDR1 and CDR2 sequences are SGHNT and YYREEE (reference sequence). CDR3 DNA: TGTGCCAGCAGCTCGACAGATACGCAGTATTTT. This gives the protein CASSSTDTQYF.

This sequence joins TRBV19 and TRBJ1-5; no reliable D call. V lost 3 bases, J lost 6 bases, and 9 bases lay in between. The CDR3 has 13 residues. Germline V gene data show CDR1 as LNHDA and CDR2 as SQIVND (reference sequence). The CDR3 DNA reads TGTGCCAGTAGTATGGTCGTAGCTCAGCCCCAGCATTTT. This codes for CASSMVVAQPQHF.

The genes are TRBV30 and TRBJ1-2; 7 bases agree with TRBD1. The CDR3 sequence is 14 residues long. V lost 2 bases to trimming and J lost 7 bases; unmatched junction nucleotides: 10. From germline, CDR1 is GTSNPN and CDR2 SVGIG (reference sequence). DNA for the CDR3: TGTGCCTGGAGTCATGACAGGGTGTTGAGTGGCTACACCTTC. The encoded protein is CAWSHDRVLSGYTF. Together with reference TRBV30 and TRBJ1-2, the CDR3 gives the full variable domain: SQTIHQWPATLVQPVGSPLSLECTVEGTSNPNLYWYRQAAGRGLQLLFYSVGIGQISSEVPQNLSASRPQDRQFILSSKKLLLSDSGFYLCAWSHDRVLSGYTFGSGTRLTVV.

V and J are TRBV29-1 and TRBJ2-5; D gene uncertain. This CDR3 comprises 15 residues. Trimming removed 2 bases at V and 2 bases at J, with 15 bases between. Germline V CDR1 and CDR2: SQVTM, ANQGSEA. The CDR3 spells CSVESPRGLQETQYF. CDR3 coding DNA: TGCAGCGTTGAAAGCCCCCGTGGGCTTCAAGAGACCCAGTACTTC.

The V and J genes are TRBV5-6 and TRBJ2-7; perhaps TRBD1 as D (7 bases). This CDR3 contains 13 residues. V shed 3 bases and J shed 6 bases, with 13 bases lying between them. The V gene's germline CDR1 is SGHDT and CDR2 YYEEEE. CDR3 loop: CASSSYRGGEQYF. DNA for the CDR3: TGTGCCAGCAGCTCATACAGGGGAGGCGAGCAGTACTTC. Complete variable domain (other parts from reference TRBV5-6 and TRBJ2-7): DAGVTQSPTHLIKTRGQQVTLRCSPKSGHDTVSWYQQALGQGPQFIFQYYEEEERQRGNFPDRFSGHQFPNYSSELNVNALLLGDSALYLCASSSYRGGEQYFGPGTRLTVT.

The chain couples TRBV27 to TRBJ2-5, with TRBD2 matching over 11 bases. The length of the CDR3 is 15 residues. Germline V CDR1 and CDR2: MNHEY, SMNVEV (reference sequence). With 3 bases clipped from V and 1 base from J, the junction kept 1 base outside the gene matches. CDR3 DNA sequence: TGTGCCAGCAGTTTGGGGACTAGCGGCCAAGAGACCCAGTACTTC. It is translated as CASSLGTSGQETQYF.

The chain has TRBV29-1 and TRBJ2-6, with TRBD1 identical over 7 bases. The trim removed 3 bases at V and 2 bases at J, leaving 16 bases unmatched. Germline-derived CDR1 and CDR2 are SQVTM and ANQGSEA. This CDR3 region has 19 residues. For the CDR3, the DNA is TGCAGCGTTGAGGGATGGAGACAGGGTAATATAGCTGGGGCCAACGTCCTGACTTTC. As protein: CSVEGWRQGNIAGANVLTF.

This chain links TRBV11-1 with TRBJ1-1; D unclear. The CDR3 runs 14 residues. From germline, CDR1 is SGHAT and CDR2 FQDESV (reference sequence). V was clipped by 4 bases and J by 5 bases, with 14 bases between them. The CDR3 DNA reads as TGTGCCAGCAGCTCGACGGGAGGCGCGACTGAAGCTTTCTTT. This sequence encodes CASSSTGGATEAFF.

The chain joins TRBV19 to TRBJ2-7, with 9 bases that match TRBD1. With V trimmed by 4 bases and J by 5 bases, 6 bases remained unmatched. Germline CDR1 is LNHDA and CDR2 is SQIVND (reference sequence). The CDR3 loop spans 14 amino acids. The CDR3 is CASSRTGVGNEQYF. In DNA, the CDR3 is TGTGCCAGTAGTAGGACAGGGGTGGGTAACGAGCAGTACTTC. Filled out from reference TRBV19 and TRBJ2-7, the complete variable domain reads DGGITQSPKYLFRKEGQNVTLSCEQNLNHDAMYWYRQDPGQGLRLIYYSQIVNDFQKGDIAEGYSVSREKKESFPLTVTSAQKNPTAFYLCASSRTGVGNEQYFGPGTRLTVT.

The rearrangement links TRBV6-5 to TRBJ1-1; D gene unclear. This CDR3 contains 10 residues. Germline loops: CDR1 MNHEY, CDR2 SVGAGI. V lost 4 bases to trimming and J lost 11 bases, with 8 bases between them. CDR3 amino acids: CASSSGVAFF. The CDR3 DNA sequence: TGTGCCAGCAGTTCAGGCGTGGCTTTCTTT.

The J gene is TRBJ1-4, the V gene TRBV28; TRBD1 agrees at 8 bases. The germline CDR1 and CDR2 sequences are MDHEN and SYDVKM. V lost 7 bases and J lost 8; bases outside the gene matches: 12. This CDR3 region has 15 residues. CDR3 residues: CASITSGTGAEKLFF. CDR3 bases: TGTGCCAGCATCACCTCCGGGACAGGTGCCGAAAAACTGTTTTTT.

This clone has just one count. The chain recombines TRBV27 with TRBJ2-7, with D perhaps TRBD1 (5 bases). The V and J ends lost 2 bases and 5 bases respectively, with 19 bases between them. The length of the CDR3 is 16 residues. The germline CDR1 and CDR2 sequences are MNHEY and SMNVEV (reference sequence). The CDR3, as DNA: TGTGCCAGCAGTTTACGCCGGACAATTTCCCAGGACGAGCAGTACTTC. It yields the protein CASSLRRTISQDEQYF.

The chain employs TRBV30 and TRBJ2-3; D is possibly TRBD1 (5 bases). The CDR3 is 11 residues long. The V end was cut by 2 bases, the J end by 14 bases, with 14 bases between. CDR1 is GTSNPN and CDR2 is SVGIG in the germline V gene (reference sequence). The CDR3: CAWSQGPLWYF. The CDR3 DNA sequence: TGTGCCTGGAGTCAGGGCCCTCTGTGGTATTTT.

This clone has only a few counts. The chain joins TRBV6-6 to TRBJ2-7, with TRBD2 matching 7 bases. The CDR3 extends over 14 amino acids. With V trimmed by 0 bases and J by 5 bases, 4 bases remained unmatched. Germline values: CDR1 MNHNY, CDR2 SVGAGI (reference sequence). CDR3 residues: CASSYSPTSDEQYF. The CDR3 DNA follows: TGTGCCAGCAGTTACTCGCCAACTAGCGACGAGCAGTACTTC.

The CDR3 DNA sequence: TGTGCCAGCAGCCAAACACCCGGGACAGGGGCAGGGCAGTACTTC. Translated, it gives CASSQTPGTGAGQYF. J is TRBJ2-7 and V is TRBV4-2; 10 positions match TRBD1. J lost 9 bases, V lost 2 bases, and 10 bases had no gene match. Germline V gives CDR1 LGHNA, CDR2 YNFKEQ. This CDR3 has 15 residues.

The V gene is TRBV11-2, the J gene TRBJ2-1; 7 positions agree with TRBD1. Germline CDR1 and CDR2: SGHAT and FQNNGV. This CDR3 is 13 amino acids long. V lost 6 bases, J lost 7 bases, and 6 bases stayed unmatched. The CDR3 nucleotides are TGTGCCAGCAGAAGGACAGGTAGGAATGAGCAGTTCTTC. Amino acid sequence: CASRRTGRNEQFF. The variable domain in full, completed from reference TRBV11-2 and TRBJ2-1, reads EAGVAQSPRYKIIEKRQSVAFWCNPISGHATLYWYQQILGQGPKLLIQFQNNGVVDDSQLPKDRFSAERLKGVDSTLKIQPAKLEDSAVYLCASRRTGRNEQFFGPGTRLTVL.

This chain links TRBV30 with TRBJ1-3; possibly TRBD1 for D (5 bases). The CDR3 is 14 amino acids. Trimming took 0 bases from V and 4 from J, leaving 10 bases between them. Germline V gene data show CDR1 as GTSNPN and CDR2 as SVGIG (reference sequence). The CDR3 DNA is TGTGCCTGGAGTGTAGACGACAGCGGAAACACCATATATTTT. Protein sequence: CAWSVDDSGNTIYF.

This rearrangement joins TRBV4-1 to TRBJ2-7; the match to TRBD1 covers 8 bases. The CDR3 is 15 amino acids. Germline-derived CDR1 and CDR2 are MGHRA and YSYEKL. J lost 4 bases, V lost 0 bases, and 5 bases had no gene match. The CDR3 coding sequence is TGCGCCAGCAGCCAAGACCTCTACAGGGGGTACGAGCAGTACTTC. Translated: CASSQDLYRGYEQYF.

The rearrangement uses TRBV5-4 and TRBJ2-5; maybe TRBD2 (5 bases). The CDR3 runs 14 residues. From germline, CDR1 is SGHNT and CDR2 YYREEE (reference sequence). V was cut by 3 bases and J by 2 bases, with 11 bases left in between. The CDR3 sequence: CASSSKLGQETQYF. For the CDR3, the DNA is TGTGCCAGCAGCTCAAAACTAGGTCAAGAGACCCAGTACTTC. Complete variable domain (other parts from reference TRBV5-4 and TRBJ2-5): ETGVTQSPTHLIKTRGQQVTLRCSSQSGHNTVSWYQQALGQGPQFIFQYYREEENGRGNFPPRFSGLQFPNYSSELNVNALELDDSALYLCASSSKLGQETQYFGPGTRLLVL.

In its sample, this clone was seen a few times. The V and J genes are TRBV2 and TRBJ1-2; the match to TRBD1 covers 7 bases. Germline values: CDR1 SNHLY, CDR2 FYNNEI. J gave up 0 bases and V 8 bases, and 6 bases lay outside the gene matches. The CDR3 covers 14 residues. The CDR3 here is CASLGTVTNYGYTF. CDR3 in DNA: TGTGCCAGCCTTGGGACAGTTACTAACTATGGCTACACCTTC.

CDR3 nucleotides: TGTGCCAGCAGCCAAGGGACAATCCAAGAGACCCAGTACTTC. Translation: CASSQGTIQETQYF. The rearrangement joins TRBV11-2 to TRBJ2-5; D may be TRBD1 (6 bases). This CDR3 contains 14 residues. Germline CDR1 SGHAT, CDR2 FQNNGV. V was trimmed by 5 bases and J by 1 base, leaving 11 bases between them.

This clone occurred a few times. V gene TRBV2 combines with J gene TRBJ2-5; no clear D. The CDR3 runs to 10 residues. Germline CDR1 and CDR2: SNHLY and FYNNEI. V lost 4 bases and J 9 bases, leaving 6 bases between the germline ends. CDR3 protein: CASSAVAQYF. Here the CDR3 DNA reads TGTGCCAGCAGTGCGGTGGCCCAGTACTTC.

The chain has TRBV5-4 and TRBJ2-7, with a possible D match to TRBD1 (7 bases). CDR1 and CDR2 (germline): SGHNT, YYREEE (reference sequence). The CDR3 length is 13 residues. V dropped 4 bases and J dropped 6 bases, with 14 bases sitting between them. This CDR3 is CASSVPQGGEQYF. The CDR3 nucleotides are TGTGCCAGCAGCGTTCCCCAGGGGGGCGAGCAGTACTTC.

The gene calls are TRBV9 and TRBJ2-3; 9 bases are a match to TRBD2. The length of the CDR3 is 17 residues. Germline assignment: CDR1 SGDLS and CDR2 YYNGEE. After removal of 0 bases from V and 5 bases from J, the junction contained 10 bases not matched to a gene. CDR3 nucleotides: TGTGCCAGCAGCGTAGAACTAGCGGGCCCCTCGGGAGATACGCAGTATTTT. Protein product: CASSVELAGPSGDTQYF. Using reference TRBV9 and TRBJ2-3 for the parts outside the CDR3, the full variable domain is DSGVTQTPKHLITATGQRVTLRCSPRSGDLSVYWYQQSLDQGLQFLIQYYNGEERAKGNILERFSAQQFPDLHSELNLSSLELGDSALYFCASSVELAGPSGDTQYFGPGTRLTVL.

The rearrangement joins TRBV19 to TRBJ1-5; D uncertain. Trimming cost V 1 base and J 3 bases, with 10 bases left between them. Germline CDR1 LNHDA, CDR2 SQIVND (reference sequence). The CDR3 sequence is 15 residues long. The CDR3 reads CASSIGQAHNQPQHF. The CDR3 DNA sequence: TGTGCCAGTAGTATAGGCCAAGCCCACAATCAGCCCCAGCATTTT.